Below, 8 T cell receptor beta chains from the same sample are listed, as sequenced in a study of T cell repertoires and HLA-DP antigens. These receptors' antigens are unknown. The repertoire was sequenced with immunoSEQ multiplex PCR; TCRdb's copy has only in-frame clones and lacks some. The top ten hold around 1.6% of the sample, which has about 73,000 clones, roughly 78% seen once. The source material was CD4+ T cells from PBMCs. All receptors derive from a man aged 60-69 years in good health and CMV-seronegative.

V gene TRBV6-1 combines with J gene TRBJ1-5; tentative D call: TRBD1 (6 bases). Germline V gives CDR1 MNHNS, CDR2 SASEGT. There are 14 residues in the CDR3. V lost 5 bases to trimming and J lost 0 bases, with 8 bases between them. The CDR3 loop is CASSQDSSNQPQHF. The CDR3 DNA reads TGTGCCAGCAGTCAGGACAGTAGCAATCAGCCCCAGCATTTT.

The V call is TRBV30, the J call TRBJ2-2, with TRBD1 as a possible D gene (6 bases). This CDR3 spans 15 amino acids. The germline CDR1 and CDR2 sequences are GTSNPN and SVGIG (reference sequence). Trimming left V 3 bases short and J 4 bases short, with 15 bases between. In DNA, the CDR3 is TGTGCCTGGAGGTCTCTATCGGACAGCACCGGGGAGCTGTTTTTT. It yields the protein CAWRSLSDSTGELFF.

There are a few counts of this clone. The J gene is TRBJ2-1, the V gene TRBV29-1; D may be TRBD2 (6 bases). The CDR3 is made up of 12 amino acids. Trimming cost V 7 bases and J 8 bases, with 15 bases left between them. The V gene's germline CDR1 is SQVTM and CDR2 ANQGSEA. The CDR3 DNA follows: TGCAGCGCCCACGGGGCGGGGTATGAGCAGTTCTTC. It codes for CSAHGAGYEQFF.

The CDR3 coding sequence is TGTGCCAGCAGCTCCGGACAGGGGAGTGAAAAACTGTTTTTT. Protein: CASSSGQGSEKLFF. The chain links TRBV5-5 to TRBJ1-4; 9 bases align to TRBD1. The CDR3 runs 14 residues. CDR1 is SGHKS and CDR2 is YYEKEE in the germline V gene (reference sequence). The junction had 4 bases not matched to a gene; V was cut back by 3 bases and J by 7 bases.

The V call is TRBV18, the J call TRBJ2-5, with D unclear. The V end lost 2 bases, the J end lost 5 bases, and 3 bases lay between the germline ends. Germline loops: CDR1 KGHSH, CDR2 LQKENI. CDR3 length: 11 amino acids. The CDR3 spells CASSPEETQYF. In DNA, the CDR3 is TGTGCCAGCTCACCAGAGGAGACCCAGTACTTC.

This clone was seen once. The V and J genes are TRBV5-4 and TRBJ2-5; TRBD1 aligns across 10 bases. Losses at the gene ends were 4 bases for V and 1 base for J; bases not matched to a gene: 7. Germline lookup yields CDR1 SGHNT and CDR2 YYREEE (reference sequence). The CDR3 has 16 residues. This CDR3 reads CASSRDGTGAQETQYF. The CDR3 region has the DNA TGTGCCAGCAGCCGCGACGGGACAGGGGCCCAAGAGACCCAGTACTTC.

The chain has TRBV19 and TRBJ1-4, with 7 bases aligning to TRBD1. The germline gives CDR1 LNHDA, CDR2 SQIVND (reference sequence). The CDR3 has 16 amino acids. The V and J ends lost 3 bases and 4 bases, in that order; junction bases with no gene match: 8. The CDR3 here is CASSIRQGGDNEKLFF. CDR3 DNA sequence: TGTGCCAGTAGTATCCGGCAGGGGGGGGATAATGAAAAACTGTTTTTT.

V usage is TRBV5-8 and J usage is TRBJ2-4; tentative D call: TRBD1 (6 bases). CDR1 is SGHTS and CDR2 is YDEGEE in the germline V gene. CDR3 length: 16 residues. V was pared by 4 bases and J by 4 bases, with 18 bases between. The CDR3 DNA is TGTGCCAGCAGCCACAACTTCCGGGACACAAAAAACATTCAGTACTTC. It codes for CASSHNFRDTKNIQYF.